This T cell receptor (beta chain) was observed in a study of identifying expanded T cells in peripheral blood. The table came from immunoSEQ multiplex PCR; TCRdb's copy has only in-frame clones and leaves some out. Here the sample spans under 130,000 clones, approximately 90% being singletons. This CDR3 contains 15 residues. Germline V gene sequence: CDR1 SGHNT, CDR2 YYREEE (reference sequence). V lost 4 bases to trimming and J lost 4 bases, with 16 bases between them. The chain is built from TRBV5-4 and TRBJ2-3; D gene unclear. The source material was blood. This TCR was recovered from a person between 18 and 75 years old in good health. CDR3 sequence (DNA): TGTGCCAGCAGCCCGGACCTTCAAGGCGCAGATACGCAGTATTTT. Protein product: CASSPDLQGADTQYF.